This is a list of T cell receptor beta chains from one sample in a study of blood T cell repertoires in COVID-19. Only in-frame clones appear in the TCRdb table, and some are missing; sequencing was by immunoSEQ multiplex PCR. Of under 250,000 clones listed, around 82% are singletons. Material: PBMCs or T cells enriched from blood (not recorded which). These receptors were taken from a woman between 50 and 59 years old who had been exposed to COVID-19. CDR3s include the opening cysteine and the closing phenylalanine or tryptophan. Fields, in order: D gene, CDR3 length, J gene, clone size, V gene, CDR3 DNA, CDR3 protein. A D gene is named only where the DNA matches it firmly. Some rows have no size entry. The others give once, few or many, or a class for an expanded clone.

TRBD2 | 15 | TRBJ2-1 | NA | TRBV28 | TGTGCCAGCAGTCTGGGTCAGGGACTAGGCAATGAGCAGTTCTTC | CASSLGQGLGNEQFF
TRBD1 | 15 | TRBJ2-7 | NA | TRBV6-5 | TGTGCCAGCAGTAGCCGGTCGGGACAGGGCAACGAGCAGTACTTC | CASSSRSGQGNEQYF
NA | 13 | TRBJ2-2 | once | TRBV7-8 | TGTGCCAGCTCCGGGTTATTCACCGGGGAGCTGTTTTTT | CASSGLFTGELFF
NA | 13 | TRBJ2-1 | NA | TRBV6-6 | TGTGCCAGCAGTTCCATGACTAGGGATGAGCAGTTCTTC | CASSSMTRDEQFF
NA | 15 | TRBJ2-6 | NA | TRBV9 | TGTGCCAGCAGCGCTCAGGGGTACGGGGCCAACGTCCTGACTTTC | CASSAQGYGANVLTF
TRBD2 | 15 | TRBJ2-1 | NA | TRBV7-8 | TGTGCCAGCAGCTTATTCGGCGGGGGGACTAATGAGCAGTTCTTC | CASSLFGGGTNEQFF
TRBD2 | 11 | TRBJ2-5 | once | TRBV10-3 | TGTGCCATCGGCGGGGGAGAGACCCAGTACTTC | CAIGGGETQYF
TRBD1 | 15 | TRBJ2-6 | NA | TRBV19 | TGTGCCAGTAGTAGTGACAGGGCTGGGGCCAACGTCCTGACTTTC | CASSSDRAGANVLTF
NA | 13 | TRBJ2-7 | few | TRBV2 | TGTGCCAGCAAGTCCGGCCCCGGGTCCGAGCAGTACTTC | CASKSGPGSEQYF
NA | 14 | TRBJ2-5 | NA | TRBV5-4 | TGTGCCAGCAGCTTGAGGGGGACCTCAGAGACCCAGTACTTC | CASSLRGTSETQYF
NA | 12 | TRBJ1-4 | NA | TRBV5-4 | TGTGCCAGCAGCCGGGTTAATGAAAAACTGTTTTTT | CASSRVNEKLFF
NA | 12 | TRBJ1-1 | NA | TRBV29-1 | TGCAGCGTTGGGGAGGTGAGCACTGAAGCTTTCTTT | CSVGEVSTEAFF
NA | 17 | TRBJ2-7 | NA | TRBV27 | TGTGCCAGCAGTTTACCCCTCTATGAGCCCCTTCGCTACGAGCAGTACTTC | CASSLPLYEPLRYEQYF
TRBD2 | 14 | TRBJ2-3 | NA | TRBV27 | TGTGCCAGCAGTTTGTGGGGGGGGAGGGATACGCAGTATTTT | CASSLWGGRDTQYF
NA | 14 | TRBJ1-5 | NA | TRBV5-6 | TGTGCCAGCAGCCGACAGCTGAGCAATCAGCCCCAGCATTTT | CASSRQLSNQPQHF
NA | 14 | TRBJ1-1 | once | TRBV18 | TGTGCCAGCTCACGAGAGACAGCAAACACTGAAGCTTTCTTT | CASSRETANTEAFF
NA | 17 | TRBJ2-2 | NA | TRBV11-2 | TGTGCCAGCAGCTTAGACCGAGACAGCCAGCTCACCGGGGAGCTGTTTTTT | CASSLDRDSQLTGELFF
NA | 13 | TRBJ2-2 | NA | TRBV3-1/TRBV3-2 | TGTGCCAGCAGACCTAACTCGGCCGGGGAGCTGTTTTTT | CASRPNSAGELFF